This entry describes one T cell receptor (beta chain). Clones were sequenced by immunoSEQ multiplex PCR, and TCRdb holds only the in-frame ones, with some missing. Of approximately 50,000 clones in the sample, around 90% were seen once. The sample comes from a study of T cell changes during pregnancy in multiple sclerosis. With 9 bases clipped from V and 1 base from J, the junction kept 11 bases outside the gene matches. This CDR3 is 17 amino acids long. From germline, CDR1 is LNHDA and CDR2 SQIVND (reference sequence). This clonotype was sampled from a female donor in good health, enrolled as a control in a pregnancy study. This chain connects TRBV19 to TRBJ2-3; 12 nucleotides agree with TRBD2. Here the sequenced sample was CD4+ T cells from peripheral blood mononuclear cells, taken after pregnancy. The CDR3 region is CASRAGLAGPRTDTQYF. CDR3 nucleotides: TGTGCCAGCCGAGCGGGACTAGCGGGTCCTCGCACAGATACGCAGTATTTT. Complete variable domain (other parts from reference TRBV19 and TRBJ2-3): DGGITQSPKYLFRKEGQNVTLSCEQNLNHDAMYWYRQDPGQGLRLIYYSQIVNDFQKGDIAEGYSVSREKKESFPLTVTSAQKNPTAFYLCASRAGLAGPRTDTQYFGPGTRLTVL.